The 30 T cell receptor beta chains below all came from one sample that was sequenced in a study of circulating CD8 cells and anti-PD-1 response in melanoma. Four subsets defined by PD-1 and/or TIGIT were sorted from live CD3+CD8+TCRalphabeta+ cells. The QIAseq Immune Repertoire TCR panel built the libraries from roughly 15 ng of total RNA. TCRdb passed the reads through MiXCR, listing each CDR3 protein once. The sample includes about 1,300 distinct CDR3 sequences, 9.5% to 13% seen only once; the top ten take around 15%. The starting material was CD8+ T cells from PBMCs, obtained at baseline or after one month of anti-PD-1 therapy (not recorded which). The receptors were sampled from a human donor with melanoma.

The table lists this clonotype with a few counts. This chain joins TRBV6-5 and TRBJ1-1; D is perhaps TRBD1 (5 bases). There are 14 residues in the CDR3. Germline V gives CDR1 MNHEY, CDR2 SVGAGI. Trimming removed 6 bases from V and 0 bases from J, with 11 bases in between. The CDR3: CASSYDSLNTEAFF. In nucleotides, the CDR3 is TGTGCCAGCAGCTATGACAGTTTGAACACTGAAGCTTTCTTT.

This clonotype is medium-sized (0.01 to 0.1%). The rearrangement links TRBV12-3 or TRBV12-4 to TRBJ2-7, with 10 bases lining up with TRBD2. The CDR3 has 15 residues. J was trimmed by 3 bases and V by 4 bases; bases with no gene match: 6. CDR3 DNA: TGTGCCAGCAGTTACCTAGCGGGGGCCGACTACGAGCAGTACTTC. It encodes CASSYLAGADYEQYF.

This clonotype counts as medium-sized. V gene TRBV25-1 combines with J gene TRBJ2-7; TRBD1 aligns across 9 bases. V was pared by 4 bases and J by 5 bases, with 9 bases of the junction left unmatched. The germline V gene encodes CDR1 MGHDK and CDR2 SYGVNS. CDR3 length equals 15 residues. Here the CDR3 DNA reads TGTGCCAGCAGTGTCCGGGACAGGGAGGGGGACGAGCAGTACTTC. Translation gives CASSVRDREGDEQYF.

This clonotype has only a few counts. This sequence joins TRBV19 and TRBJ2-5, with D possibly matching TRBD1 (5 bases). CDR1 and CDR2 (germline): LNHDA, SQIVND (reference sequence). The CDR3 runs 13 residues. With 7 bases removed from V and 1 base from J, the gap between germline ends came to 10 bases. The CDR3 spells CASMSRAQETQYF. Here the CDR3 DNA reads TGTGCCAGTATGTCCAGGGCCCAAGAGACCCAGTACTTC.

Sample share makes this clonotype medium-sized. This rearrangement joins TRBV4-1 to TRBJ2-7; no clear D gene. Trimming took 2 bases from V and 3 from J, leaving 14 bases between them. The length of the CDR3 is 15 residues. CDR1 is MGHRA and CDR2 is YSYEKL in the germline V gene. The CDR3 DNA sequence: TGCGCCAGCAGCCAAACCGTTGGGTCCGGCTACGAGCAGTACTTC. Translating it yields CASSQTVGSGYEQYF.

By frequency in the sample, this clonotype is medium-sized. The chain combines TRBV19 with TRBJ1-1, with TRBD1 as a possible D gene (5 bases). The CDR3 extends over 15 amino acids. The germline V and J ends were trimmed by 1 base and 9 bases, with 18 bases remaining between them. In germline, CDR1 is LNHDA, CDR2 SQIVND (reference sequence). As DNA, the CDR3 is TGTGCCAGTAGTATAGTGGTCCAACCCAGGGAACAAGCTTTCTTT. Its translation: CASSIVVQPREQAFF. The full variable domain, completed using reference TRBV19 and TRBJ1-1, is DGGITQSPKYLFRKEGQNVTLSCEQNLNHDAMYWYRQDPGQGLRLIYYSQIVNDFQKGDIAEGYSVSREKKESFPLTVTSAQKNPTAFYLCASSIVVQPREQAFFGQGTRLTVV.

This clonotype is labeled medium-sized. The J gene is TRBJ2-5, the V gene TRBV27; D gene uncertain. Germline V gene lookup returns CDR1 MNHEY and CDR2 SMNVEV (reference sequence). The CDR3 runs to 14 residues. V was shortened by 9 bases and J by 4 bases, with 18 bases between the two germline ends. The DNA for the CDR3 is TGTGCCAGTTCTATTGGGCTAGTCGGAGAGACCCAGTACTTC. Residues: CASSIGLVGETQYF.

Worth noting for this clonotype: With a much larger clone just one base away, this may be a read error. The V gene is TRBV19, the J gene TRBJ1-1; no definite D call. There are 12 residues in the CDR3. The V gene lost 5 bases and the J gene lost 1 base, with 5 bases spanning the gap. Germline V gives CDR1 LNHDA, CDR2 SQIVND (reference sequence). The CDR3 is CASSVWNTEAFF. The DNA for the CDR3 is TGTGCCAGTAGTGTCTGGAACACTGAAGCTTTCTTT.

By proportion, this clonotype is large. The chain uses TRBV19 and TRBJ1-5; D gene uncertain. The CDR3 consists of 12 residues. The germline V gene encodes CDR1 LNHDA and CDR2 SQIVND (reference sequence). Trimming cost V 8 bases and J 2 bases, with 7 bases left between them. The CDR3 sequence is CASRLGNQPQHF. The CDR3 DNA is TGTGCCAGTCGACTGGGCAATCAGCCCCAGCATTTT.

The chain couples TRBV7-9 to TRBJ1-2, with unresolved D. This CDR3 contains 12 residues. V was clipped by 4 bases and J by 14 bases, with 17 bases between them. Germline lookup yields CDR1 SEHNR and CDR2 FQNEAQ (reference sequence). DNA of the CDR3: TGTGCCAGCAGCTCCGCGTACGATTCGGGGACCTTC. This codes for CASSSAYDSGTF.

By its share, this clonotype is medium-sized (0.01 to 0.1%). This rearrangement joins TRBV27 to TRBJ2-7, with D perhaps matching TRBD2 (5 bases). Germline V gene data show CDR1 as MNHEY and CDR2 as SMNVEV (reference sequence). The CDR3 runs 14 residues. V was trimmed by 7 bases and J by 6 bases, leaving 19 bases between them. This chain's CDR3 is CASTPGGYAGEQYF. CDR3 DNA sequence: TGTGCCAGCACCCCGGGCGGCTACGCGGGCGAGCAGTACTTC.

This clonotype rates as medium-sized. DNA for the CDR3: TGCAGTGCTAGAGATGAGGGGACACCCCTCCACTTT. This sequence encodes CSARDEGTPLHF. J is TRBJ1-6 and V is TRBV20-1, with D possibly matching TRBD1 (5 bases). The CDR3 runs 12 residues. The V gene's germline CDR1 is DFQATT and CDR2 SNEGSKA (reference sequence). V lost 0 bases and J lost 11, with 8 bases in between.

This clonotype ranks as medium-sized. The CDR3 region has the DNA TGTGCCAGCAGTGAGCTTCCTTACAATGAGCAGTTCTTC. Protein sequence: CASSELPYNEQFF. The chain recombines TRBV6-4 with TRBJ2-1; D call uncertain. This CDR3 contains 13 residues. Per germline, CDR1 MRHNA and CDR2 SNTAGT. Trimming took 3 bases from V and 4 from J, leaving 7 bases between them.

This clonotype showed up just a few times. One end of the junction does not line up with germline, which may come from a read error. This chain joins TRBV27 and TRBJ1-5; maybe TRBD1 (6 bases). The CDR3 totals 14 residues. Germline loops: CDR1 MNHEY, CDR2 SMNVEV (reference sequence). CDR3 protein: CASGLGGFNQPQHF. The CDR3 DNA is TGCGCCAGCGGTCTAGGGGGGTTCAATCAGCCCCAGCATTTT.

This clonotype rates as medium-sized (0.01 to 0.1%). Here the CDR3 reads CASSRQGNQPQHF. CDR3 sequence (DNA): TGTGCCAGCAGCCGACAGGGTAATCAGCCCCAGCATTTT. The rearrangement uses TRBV3-1 and TRBJ1-5; 7 positions agree with TRBD1. The V segment lost 4 bases and the J segment 4 bases; nucleotides outside the gene matches: 1. Germline V gene data show CDR1 as LGHDT and CDR2 as YNNKEL (reference sequence). The CDR3 spans 13 residues.

For this clonotype: Given a much more abundant clone one base away, this may be a read error. The chain employs TRBV19 and TRBJ1-4, with 8 bases matching TRBD1. The CDR3 contains 15 residues. CDR1 LNHDA and CDR2 SQIVND come from the germline V gene (reference sequence). The CDR3 is CASSTYRGVPEKLSF. CDR3 DNA sequence: TGTGCCAGTAGTACGTACAGGGGGGTCCCTGAAAAACTGTCTTTT.

Regarding this clonotype: Given a much more abundant clone one base away, this may be a read error. The chain couples TRBV2 to TRBJ1-1; the D is unclear. V gave up 3 bases and J gave up 10 bases, with 12 bases separating them. Germline CDR1 and CDR2: SNHLY and FYNNEI. CDR3 length equals 12 residues. CDR3 bases: TGTGCCAGCAGTGACTTGGCTTGGACAGCTTTCTTT. It is translated as CASSDLAWTAFF.

Judged by abundance, this clonotype is medium-sized. The CDR3 bases are TGTGCCAGCAGTTTATTCGGGGCGGGCAGGAACACAGATACGCAGTATTTT. Encoded protein: CASSLFGAGRNTDTQYF. This chain links TRBV28 with TRBJ2-3; D is perhaps TRBD1 or TRBD2 (5 bases each). The CDR3 contains 17 residues. Trimming removed 1 base from V and 2 bases from J, with 16 bases in between. Looked up from germline, CDR1 is MDHEN and CDR2 is SYDVKM.

In its sample, this clonotype is medium-sized. The chain joins TRBV19 to TRBJ1-1, with D perhaps TRBD1 (5 bases). The V and J ends lost 7 bases and 0 bases respectively, with 12 bases between them. Germline V gene data show CDR1 as LNHDA and CDR2 as SQIVND (reference sequence). The CDR3 extends over 14 amino acids. The CDR3: CASNRDGLNTEAFF. CDR3 in DNA: TGTGCCAGTAATCGGGACGGACTGAACACTGAAGCTTTCTTT.

By share, this clonotype counts as medium-sized. This rearrangement joins TRBV28 to TRBJ1-5; TRBD1 is a possible D gene (5 bases). V lost 1 base and J 6 bases, leaving 10 bases between the germline ends. Looked up from germline, CDR1 is MDHEN and CDR2 is SYDVKM. The CDR3 contains 14 residues. The CDR3 DNA is TGTGCCAGCAGTTTATTGGGGCTAGGTCAGCCCCAGCATTTT. It translates to CASSLLGLGQPQHF.

By sample fraction, this clonotype is medium-sized. V usage is TRBV5-4 and J usage is TRBJ2-3; D is unresolved. The CDR3 is 13 residues long. Trimming cost V 4 bases and J 3 bases, with 9 bases left between them. From germline, CDR1 is SGHNT and CDR2 YYREEE (reference sequence). This chain's CDR3 is CASSHSGTDTQYF. DNA for the CDR3: TGTGCCAGCAGCCACTCCGGGACAGATACGCAGTATTTT.

There are a few counts of this clonotype. The CDR3 does not close with the conserved phenylalanine or tryptophan, likely indicating a read error. The rearrangement uses TRBV12-3 or TRBV12-4 and TRBJ2-1; no clear D. CDR3 length: 12 residues. Trimming left V 3 bases short and J 4 bases short, with 4 bases between. In DNA form, the CDR3 reads TGTGCCAGCAGTTTTATTTACAATGAGCAGTTCCTC. Its protein is CASSFIYNEQFL.

By sample share, this clonotype is medium-sized. The rearrangement links TRBV7-3 to TRBJ2-5, with D possibly being TRBD1 (6 bases). Germline-derived CDR1 and CDR2 are SGHTA and FQGTGA. The CDR3 is 14 amino acids. V dropped 3 bases and J dropped 1 base, with 9 bases sitting between them. The CDR3 DNA follows: TGTGCCAGCAGCTTGACAGGTATCCAAGAGACCCAGTACTTC. Amino acids: CASSLTGIQETQYF.

This clonotype was counted only a few times. The chain links TRBV20-1 to TRBJ1-2, with D unresolved. The CDR3 spans 11 residues. Trimming took 6 bases from V and 1 from J, leaving 6 bases between them. Germline CDR1 DFQATT, CDR2 SNEGSKA (reference sequence). The CDR3 spells CSARVNYGYTF. The DNA of the CDR3 is TGCAGTGCGCGGGTTAACTATGGCTACACCTTC.

This clonotype is judged medium-sized. The V and J genes are TRBV27 and TRBJ2-5, with TRBD2 matching 10 bases. CDR1 and CDR2 (germline): MNHEY, SMNVEV (reference sequence). There are 14 residues in the CDR3. Trimming removed 11 bases from V and 0 bases from J; junction bases left unmatched: 6. The CDR3 DNA follows: TGTGCCCGGCGTAGCGGGGGGTACCAAGAGACCCAGTACTTC. Its translation is CARRSGGYQETQYF.

This clonotype qualifies as large (0.1 to 1%). The CDR3 protein is CASSGGTGAIDTQYF. CDR3 nucleotide sequence: TGTGCCAGCAGCGGGGGGACAGGGGCTATAGATACGCAGTATTTT. The chain combines TRBV5-4 with TRBJ2-3; 10 bases are shared with TRBD1. Losses at the gene ends were 4 bases for V and 5 bases for J; bases not matched to a gene: 7. Per germline, CDR1 SGHNT and CDR2 YYREEE (reference sequence). This CDR3 has 15 amino acids.

By its share, this clonotype is medium-sized. The chain recombines TRBV20-1 with TRBJ2-1; 11 bases are shared with TRBD2. Germline lookup yields CDR1 DFQATT and CDR2 SNEGSKA (reference sequence). This CDR3 spans 15 amino acids. V shed 3 bases, J shed 4 bases, and the junction held 5 bases outside the gene matches. In nucleotides, the CDR3 is TGCAGTGCTAGCCCGACTAGCGGGGCTTACAATGAGCAGTTCTTC. Its protein product is CSASPTSGAYNEQFF.

This clonotype is judged large. This chain uses TRBV20-1 with TRBJ2-7; D possibly corresponds to TRBD2 (5 bases). Germline lookup yields CDR1 DFQATT and CDR2 SNEGSKA (reference sequence). The CDR3 extends over 12 amino acids. The germline V and J ends were trimmed by 0 bases and 9 bases, with 12 bases remaining between them. CDR3 bases: TGCAGTGCTAGAGATCTGGGAGAAGGGCAGTACTTC. Residues: CSARDLGEGQYF.

The chain links TRBV14 to TRBJ2-7; maybe TRBD1 (5 bases). Germline CDR1 SGHDN, CDR2 FVKESK. Trimming took 5 bases from V and 2 from J, leaving 16 bases between them. The CDR3 sequence is 15 residues long. The CDR3 is CASSAMSTRAYEQYF. The DNA of the CDR3 is TGTGCCAGCAGCGCCATGTCTACCAGGGCCTACGAGCAGTACTTC. Supplemented by reference TRBV14 and TRBJ2-7, the full variable domain reads EAGVTQFPSHSVIEKGQTVTLRCDPISGHDNLYWYRRVMGKEIKFLLHFVKESKQDESGMPNNRFLAERTGGTYSTLKVQPAELEDSGVYFCASSAMSTRAYEQYFGPGTRLTVT.

The chain has TRBV19 and TRBJ2-2; TRBD1 matches 10 bases. There are 15 residues in the CDR3. Germline CDR1 and CDR2: LNHDA and SQIVND (reference sequence). V gave up 3 bases and J gave up 6 bases; unmatched junction bases: 4. CDR3 residues: CASSIRGTGAGELFF. CDR3 DNA: TGTGCCAGTAGTATCAGAGGGACAGGGGCCGGGGAGCTGTTTTTT.